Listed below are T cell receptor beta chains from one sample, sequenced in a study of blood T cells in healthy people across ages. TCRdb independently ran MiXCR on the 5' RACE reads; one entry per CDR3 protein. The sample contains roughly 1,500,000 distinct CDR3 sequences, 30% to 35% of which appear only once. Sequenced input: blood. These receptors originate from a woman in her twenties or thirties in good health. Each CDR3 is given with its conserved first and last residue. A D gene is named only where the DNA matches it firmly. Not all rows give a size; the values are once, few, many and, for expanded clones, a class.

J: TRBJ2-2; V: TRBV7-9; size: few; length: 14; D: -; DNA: TGTGCCAGCAGCTCTAACAGGGACACCGGGGAGCGGTTTTTT; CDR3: CASSSNRDTGERFF
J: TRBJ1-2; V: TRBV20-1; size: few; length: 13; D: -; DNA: TGCAGTGCTAGAGCACAACCCAACTATGGCTACACCTTC; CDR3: CSARAQPNYGYTF
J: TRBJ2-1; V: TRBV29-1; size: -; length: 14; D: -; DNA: TGCAGCGTTGCCCGTCGGCCAGCGGTAAGTGAGCAGTTCTTC; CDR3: CSVARRPAVSEQFF
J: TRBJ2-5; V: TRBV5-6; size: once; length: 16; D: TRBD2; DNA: TGTGCCAGCAGCTTCTCAGGGACTAGCGGTCAAGAGACCCAGTACTTC; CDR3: CASSFSGTSGQETQYF
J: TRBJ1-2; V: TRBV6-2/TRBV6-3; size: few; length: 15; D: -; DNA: TGTGCCAGCAGTTACTCGAATATTGCTGGCCCGGGCTACACCTTC; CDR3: CASSYSNIAGPGYTF
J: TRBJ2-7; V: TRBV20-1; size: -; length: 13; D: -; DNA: TGCAGTGCTAGAGATTTTGACAGCTACGAGCAGTACTTC; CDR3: CSARDFDSYEQYF
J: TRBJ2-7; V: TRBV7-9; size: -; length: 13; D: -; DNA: TGTGCCAGCAGCCACCCTTTACACTACGAGCAGTACTTC; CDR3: CASSHPLHYEQYF
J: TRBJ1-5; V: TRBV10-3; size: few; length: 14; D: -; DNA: TGTGCCATCAAGGCAGGGATAAGCAATCAGCCCCAGCATTTT; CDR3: CAIKAGISNQPQHF
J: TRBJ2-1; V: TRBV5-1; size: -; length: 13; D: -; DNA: TGCGCCAGCGGTGGACGAGGTTACAATGAGCGGTTCTTC; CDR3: CASGGRGYNERFF
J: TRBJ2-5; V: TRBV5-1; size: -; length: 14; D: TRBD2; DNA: TGCGCCAGCAGCTACGGGACTAGCGAAGAGACCCAGTACTTC; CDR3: CASSYGTSEETQYF
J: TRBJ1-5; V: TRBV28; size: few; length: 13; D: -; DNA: TGTGCCAGCAGAGCCACAGGGAATCAGCCCCAGCATTTT; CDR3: CASRATGNQPQHF
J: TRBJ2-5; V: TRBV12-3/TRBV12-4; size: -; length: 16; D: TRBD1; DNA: TGTGCCAGCAGTTTAGTAAAAGGGACAGGGTTCGAGACCCAGTACTTC; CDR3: CASSLVKGTGFETQYF
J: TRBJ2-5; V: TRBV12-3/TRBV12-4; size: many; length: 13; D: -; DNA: TGTGCCAGCAGTAAGGCGTTGGCGGAGACCCAGTACTTC; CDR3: CASSKALAETQYF
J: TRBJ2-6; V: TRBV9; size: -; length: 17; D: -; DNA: TGTGCCAGCAGCGACACGGGGACTCCCTCTGGGGCCAACGTCCTGACTTTC; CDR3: CASSDTGTPSGANVLTF
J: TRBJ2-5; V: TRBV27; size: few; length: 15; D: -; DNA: TGTGCCAGCAGTCCGCAGGAAGGGGGCCAAGAGACCCAGTACTTC; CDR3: CASSPQEGGQETQYF